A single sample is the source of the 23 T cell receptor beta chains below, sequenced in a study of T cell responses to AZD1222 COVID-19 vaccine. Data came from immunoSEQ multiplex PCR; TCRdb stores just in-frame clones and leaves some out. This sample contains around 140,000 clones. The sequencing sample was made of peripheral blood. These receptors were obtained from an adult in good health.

The CDR3 DNA reads as TGCGCCAGCAGCCTGACAGGGAACTTGCGGGCTTTCTTT. It encodes CASSLTGNLRAFF. The rearrangement links TRBV5-1 to TRBJ1-1; TRBD1 aligns across 7 bases. The ends lost 4 bases at V and 11 bases at J; junction bases unmatched: 11. CDR3 length: 13 amino acids. Germline V gene sequence: CDR1 SGHRS, CDR2 YFSETQ. The variable domain in full, completed from reference TRBV5-1 and TRBJ1-1, reads KAGVTQTPRYLIKTRGQQVTLSCSPISGHRSVSWYQQTPGQGLQFLFEYFSETQRNKGNFPGRFSGRQFSNSRSEMNVSTLELGDSALYLCASSLTGNLRAFFGQGTRLTVV.

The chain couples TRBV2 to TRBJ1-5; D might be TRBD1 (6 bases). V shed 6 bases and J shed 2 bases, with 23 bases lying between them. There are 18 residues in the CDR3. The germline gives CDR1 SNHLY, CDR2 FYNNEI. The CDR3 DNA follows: TGTGCCAGCAGCACCACCGACAGGCCCCTAAAGGGCAATCAGCCCCAGCATTTT. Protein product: CASSTTDRPLKGNQPQHF. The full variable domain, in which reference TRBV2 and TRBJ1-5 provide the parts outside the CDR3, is EPEVTQTPSHQVTQMGQEVILRCVPISNHLYFYWYRQILGQKVEFLVSFYNNEISEKSEIFDDQFSVERPDGSNFTLKIRSTKLEDSAMYFCASSTTDRPLKGNQPQHFGDGTRLSIL.

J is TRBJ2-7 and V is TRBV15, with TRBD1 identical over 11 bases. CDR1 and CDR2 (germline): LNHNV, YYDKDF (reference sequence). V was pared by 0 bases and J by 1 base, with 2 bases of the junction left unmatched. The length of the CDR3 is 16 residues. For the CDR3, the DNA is TGTGCCACCAGCAGAGACCGGGACAGGGGGTCCTACGAGCAGTACTTC. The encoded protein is CATSRDRDRGSYEQYF. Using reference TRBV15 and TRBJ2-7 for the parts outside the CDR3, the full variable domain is DAMVIQNPRYQVTQFGKPVTLSCSQTLNHNVMYWYQQKSSQAPKLLFHYYDKDFNNEADTPDNFQSRRPNTSFCFLDIRSPGLGDTAMYLCATSRDRDRGSYEQYFGPGTRLTVT.

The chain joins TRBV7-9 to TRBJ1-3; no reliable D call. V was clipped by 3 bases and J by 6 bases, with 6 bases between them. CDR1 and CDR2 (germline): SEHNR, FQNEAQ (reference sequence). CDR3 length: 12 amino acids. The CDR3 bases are TGTGCCAGCAGCTTTACCTCAAACACCATATATTTT. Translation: CASSFTSNTIYF.

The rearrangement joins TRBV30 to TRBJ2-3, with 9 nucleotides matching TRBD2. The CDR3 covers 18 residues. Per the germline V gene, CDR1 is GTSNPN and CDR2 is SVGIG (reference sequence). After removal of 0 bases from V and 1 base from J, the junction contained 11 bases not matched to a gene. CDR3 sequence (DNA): TGTGCCTGGAGTGTAGGAGCGGGGGGACAATGGGGCACAGATACGCAGTATTTT. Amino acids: CAWSVGAGGQWGTDTQYF.

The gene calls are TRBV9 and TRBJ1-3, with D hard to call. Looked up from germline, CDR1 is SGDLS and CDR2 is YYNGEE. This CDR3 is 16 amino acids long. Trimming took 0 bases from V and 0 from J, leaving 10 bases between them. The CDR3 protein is CASSVEIKSSGNTIYF. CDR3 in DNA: TGTGCCAGCAGCGTAGAAATCAAAAGCTCTGGAAACACCATATATTTT.

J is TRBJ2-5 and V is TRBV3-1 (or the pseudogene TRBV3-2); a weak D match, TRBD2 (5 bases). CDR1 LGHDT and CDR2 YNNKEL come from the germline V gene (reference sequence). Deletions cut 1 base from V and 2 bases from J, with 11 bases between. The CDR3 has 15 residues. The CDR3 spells CASSQVQAVQETQYF. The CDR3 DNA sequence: TGTGCCAGCAGCCAAGTTCAAGCGGTGCAAGAGACCCAGTACTTC.

The CDR3 DNA sequence: TGCGCCAGCAGCTTGGGGGACGGACAATATGGCTACACCTTC. Translating gives CASSLGDGQYGYTF. The rearrangement joins TRBV5-1 to TRBJ1-2, with a possible D match to TRBD1 (5 bases). The CDR3 is 14 residues long. Germline values: CDR1 SGHRS, CDR2 YFSETQ. The V end was cut by 0 bases, the J end by 5 bases, with 11 bases between.

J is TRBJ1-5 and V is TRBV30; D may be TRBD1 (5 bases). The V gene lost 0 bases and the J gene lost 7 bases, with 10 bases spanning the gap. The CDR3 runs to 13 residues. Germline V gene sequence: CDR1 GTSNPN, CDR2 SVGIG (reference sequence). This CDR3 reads CAWSVIGGQPQHF. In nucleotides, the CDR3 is TGTGCCTGGAGTGTAATCGGGGGACAGCCCCAGCATTTT.

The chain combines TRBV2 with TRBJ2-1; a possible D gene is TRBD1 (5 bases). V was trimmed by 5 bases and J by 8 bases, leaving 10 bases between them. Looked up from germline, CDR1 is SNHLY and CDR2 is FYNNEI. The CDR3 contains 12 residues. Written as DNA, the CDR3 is TGTGCCAGCAGTAGAGACAGCGATGAGCAGTTCTTC. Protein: CASSRDSDEQFF. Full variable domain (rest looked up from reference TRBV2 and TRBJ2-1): EPEVTQTPSHQVTQMGQEVILRCVPISNHLYFYWYRQILGQKVEFLVSFYNNEISEKSEIFDDQFSVERPDGSNFTLKIRSTKLEDSAMYFCASSRDSDEQFFGPGTRLTVL.

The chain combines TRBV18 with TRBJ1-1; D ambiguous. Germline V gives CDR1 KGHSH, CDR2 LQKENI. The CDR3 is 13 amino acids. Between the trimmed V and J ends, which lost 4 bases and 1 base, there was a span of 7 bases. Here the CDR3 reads CASSLSRNTEAFF. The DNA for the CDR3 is TGTGCCAGCTCACTCTCCCGGAACACTGAAGCTTTCTTT.

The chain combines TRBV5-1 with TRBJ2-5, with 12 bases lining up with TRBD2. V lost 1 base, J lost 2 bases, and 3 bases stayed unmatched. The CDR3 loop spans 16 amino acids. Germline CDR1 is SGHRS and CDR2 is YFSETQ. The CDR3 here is CASSLTSGGTQETQYF. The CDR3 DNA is TGCGCCAGCAGCTTGACTAGCGGGGGGACACAAGAGACCCAGTACTTC.

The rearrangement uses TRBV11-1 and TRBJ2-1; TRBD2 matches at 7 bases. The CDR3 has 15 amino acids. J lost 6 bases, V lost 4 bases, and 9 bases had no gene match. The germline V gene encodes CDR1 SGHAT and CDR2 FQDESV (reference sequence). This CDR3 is CASSSTGLMTNEQFF. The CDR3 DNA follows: TGTGCCAGCAGCTCAACGGGACTAATGACCAATGAGCAGTTCTTC.

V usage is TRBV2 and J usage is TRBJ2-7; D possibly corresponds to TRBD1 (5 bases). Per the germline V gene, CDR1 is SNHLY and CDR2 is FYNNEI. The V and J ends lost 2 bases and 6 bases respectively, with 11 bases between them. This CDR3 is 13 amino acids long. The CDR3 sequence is CASSEYQGSEQYF. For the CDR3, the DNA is TGTGCCAGCAGTGAATATCAGGGTAGCGAGCAGTACTTC. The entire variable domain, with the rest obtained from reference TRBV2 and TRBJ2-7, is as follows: EPEVTQTPSHQVTQMGQEVILRCVPISNHLYFYWYRQILGQKVEFLVSFYNNEISEKSEIFDDQFSVERPDGSNFTLKIRSTKLEDSAMYFCASSEYQGSEQYFGPGTRLTVT.

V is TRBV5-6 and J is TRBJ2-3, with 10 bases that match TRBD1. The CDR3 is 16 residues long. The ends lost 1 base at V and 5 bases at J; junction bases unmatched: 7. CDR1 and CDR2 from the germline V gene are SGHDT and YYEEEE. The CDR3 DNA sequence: TGTGCCAGCAGCTTGCTTCGGGACAGGGGTGAAGATACGCAGTATTTT. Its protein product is CASSLLRDRGEDTQYF.

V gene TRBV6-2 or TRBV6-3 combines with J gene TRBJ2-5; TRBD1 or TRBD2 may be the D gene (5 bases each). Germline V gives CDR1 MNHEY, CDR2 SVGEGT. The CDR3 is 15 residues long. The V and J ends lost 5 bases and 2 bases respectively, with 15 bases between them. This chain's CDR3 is CASSGYGGRQETQYF. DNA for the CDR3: TGTGCCAGCAGTGGTTATGGGGGTCGTCAAGAGACCCAGTACTTC.

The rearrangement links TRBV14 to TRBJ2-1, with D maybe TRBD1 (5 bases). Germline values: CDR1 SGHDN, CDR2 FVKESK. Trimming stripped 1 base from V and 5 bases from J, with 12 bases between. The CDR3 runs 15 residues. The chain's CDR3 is CASSQVPGLNNEQFF. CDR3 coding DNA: TGTGCCAGCAGCCAAGTTCCAGGGTTAAACAATGAGCAGTTCTTC.

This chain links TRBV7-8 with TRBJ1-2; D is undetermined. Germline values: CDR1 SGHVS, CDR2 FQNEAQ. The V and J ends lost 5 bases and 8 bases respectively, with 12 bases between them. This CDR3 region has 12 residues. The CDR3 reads CASSLPGGGYTF. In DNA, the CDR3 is TGTGCCAGCAGCCTACCGGGCGGCGGCTACACCTTC.

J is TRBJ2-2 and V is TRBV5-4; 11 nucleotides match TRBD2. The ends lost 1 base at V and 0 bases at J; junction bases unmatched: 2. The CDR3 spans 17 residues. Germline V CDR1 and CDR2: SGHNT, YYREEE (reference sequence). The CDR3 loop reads CASSLSSGGTNTGELFF. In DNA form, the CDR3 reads TGTGCCAGCAGCTTGTCTAGCGGGGGGACGAACACCGGGGAGCTGTTTTTT.

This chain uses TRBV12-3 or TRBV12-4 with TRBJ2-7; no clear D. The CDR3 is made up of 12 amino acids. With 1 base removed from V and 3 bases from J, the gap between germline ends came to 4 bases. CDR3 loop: CASSLVVYEQYF. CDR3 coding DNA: TGTGCCAGCAGTTTAGTGGTCTACGAGCAGTACTTC.

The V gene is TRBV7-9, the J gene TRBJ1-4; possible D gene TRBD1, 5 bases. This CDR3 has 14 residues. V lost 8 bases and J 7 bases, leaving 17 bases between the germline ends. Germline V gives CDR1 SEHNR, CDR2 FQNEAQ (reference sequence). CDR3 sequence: CASSSQGLGEKLFF. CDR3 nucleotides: TGTGCCAGCTCCTCCCAGGGCCTGGGTGAAAAACTGTTTTTT.

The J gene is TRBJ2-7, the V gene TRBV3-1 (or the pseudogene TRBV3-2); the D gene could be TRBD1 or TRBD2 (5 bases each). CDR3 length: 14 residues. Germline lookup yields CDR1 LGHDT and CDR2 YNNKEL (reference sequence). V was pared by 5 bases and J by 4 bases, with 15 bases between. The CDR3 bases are TGTGCCAGCAGCTTCGGGACCCATTTATACGAGCAGTACTTC. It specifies CASSFGTHLYEQYF.

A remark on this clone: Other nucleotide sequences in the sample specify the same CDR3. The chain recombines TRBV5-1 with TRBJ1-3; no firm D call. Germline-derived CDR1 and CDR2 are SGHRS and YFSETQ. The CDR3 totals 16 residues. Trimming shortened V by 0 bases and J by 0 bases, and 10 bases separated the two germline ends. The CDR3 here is CASSLAGPHSGNTIYF. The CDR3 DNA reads TGCGCCAGCAGCTTGGCCGGGCCTCACTCTGGAAACACCATATATTTT.